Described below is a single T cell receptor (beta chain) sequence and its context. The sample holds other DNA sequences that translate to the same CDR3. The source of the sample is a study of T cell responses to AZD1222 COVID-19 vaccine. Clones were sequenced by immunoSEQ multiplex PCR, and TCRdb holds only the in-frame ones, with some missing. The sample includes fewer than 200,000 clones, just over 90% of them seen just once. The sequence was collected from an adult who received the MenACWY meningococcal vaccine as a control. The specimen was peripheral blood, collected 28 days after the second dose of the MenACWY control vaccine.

This chain's CDR3 is CASSGGPGEKLFF. In nucleotides, the CDR3 is TGTGCCAGCAGTGGAGGACCTGGTGAAAAACTGTTTTTT. The rearrangement links TRBV5-4 to TRBJ1-4, with D unresolved. The CDR3 extends over 13 amino acids. Trimming cost V 5 bases and J 7 bases, with 12 bases left between them. Per germline, CDR1 SGHNT and CDR2 YYREEE (reference sequence).